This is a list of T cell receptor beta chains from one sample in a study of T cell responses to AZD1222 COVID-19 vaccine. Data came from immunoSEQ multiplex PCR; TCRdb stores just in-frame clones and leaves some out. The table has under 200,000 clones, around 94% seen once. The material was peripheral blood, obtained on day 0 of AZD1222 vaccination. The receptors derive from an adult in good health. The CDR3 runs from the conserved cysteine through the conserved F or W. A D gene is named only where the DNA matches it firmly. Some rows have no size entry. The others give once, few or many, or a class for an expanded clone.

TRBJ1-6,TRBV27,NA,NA,CATGQQGSTSPLHF,TGTGCCACCGGACAACAGGGTAGCACTTCACCCCTCCACTTT
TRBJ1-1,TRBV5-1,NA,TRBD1,CASSLQGTGSEAFF,TGCGCCAGCAGCTTGCAGGGGACAGGGTCTGAAGCTTTCTTT
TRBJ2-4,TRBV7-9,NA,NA,CASSGIEKNIQYF,TGTGCCAGCAGCGGTATTGAAAAAAACATTCAGTACTTC
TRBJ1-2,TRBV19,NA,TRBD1,CASLSLDRANYGYTF,TGTGCCAGTTTGTCTTTGGACAGGGCTAACTATGGCTACACCTTC
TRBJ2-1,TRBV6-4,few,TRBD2,CASSDSGGPENEQFF,TGTGCCAGCAGTGACTCGGGAGGGCCCGAAAATGAGCAGTTCTTC
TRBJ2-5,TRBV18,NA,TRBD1,CASSPRGDRPKETQYF,TGTGCCAGCTCACCACGGGGGGACAGGCCAAAAGAGACCCAGTACTTC
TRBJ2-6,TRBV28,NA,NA,CASSFDPPGANVLTF,TGTGCCAGCAGTTTTGATCCCCCTGGGGCCAACGTCCTGACTTTC
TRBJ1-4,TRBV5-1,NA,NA,CASNRAGDEKLFF,TGCGCCAGCAACAGGGCAGGGGATGAAAAACTGTTTTTT
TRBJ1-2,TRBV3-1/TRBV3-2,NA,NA,CASSQAGGGGGYGYTF,TGTGCCAGCAGCCAAGCGGGTGGGGGAGGTGGTTATGGCTACACCTTC
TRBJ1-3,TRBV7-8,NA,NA,CASTLGGPRNTIYF,TGTGCCAGCACCTTGGGGGGACCGAGAAACACCATATATTTT
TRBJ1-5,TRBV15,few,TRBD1,CATSWTTGGSQPQHF,TGTGCCACCAGTTGGACGACAGGGGGAAGTCAGCCCCAGCATTTT